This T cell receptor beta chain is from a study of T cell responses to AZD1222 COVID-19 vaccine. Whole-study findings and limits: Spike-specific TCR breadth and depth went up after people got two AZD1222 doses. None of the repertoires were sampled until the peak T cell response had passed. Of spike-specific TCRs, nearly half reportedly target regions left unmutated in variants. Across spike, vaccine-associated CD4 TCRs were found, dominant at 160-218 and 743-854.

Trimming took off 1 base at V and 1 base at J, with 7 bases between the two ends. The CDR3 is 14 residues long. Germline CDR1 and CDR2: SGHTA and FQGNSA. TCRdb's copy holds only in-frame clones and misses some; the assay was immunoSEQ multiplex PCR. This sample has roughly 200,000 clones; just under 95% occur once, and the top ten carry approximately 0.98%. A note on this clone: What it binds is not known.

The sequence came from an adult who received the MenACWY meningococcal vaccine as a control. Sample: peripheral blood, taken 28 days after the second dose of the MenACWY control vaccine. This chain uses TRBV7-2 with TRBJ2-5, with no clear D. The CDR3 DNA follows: TGTGCCAGCAGCTTAGAGACACTCCAAGAGACCCAGTACTTC. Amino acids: CASSLETLQETQYF.